A single sample gave rise to the 13 T cell receptor beta chains below, sequenced in a study of siplizumab effects on memory and regulatory T cells. TCRdb's copy holds only in-frame clones and misses some; the assay was immunoSEQ multiplex PCR. The table has some 100,000 clones, around 90% seen once. The sample was Tregs sorted from blood. The receptors originated from a human donor in good health.

The chain joins TRBV7-9 to TRBJ1-4; D may be TRBD1 (6 bases). The CDR3 contains 13 residues. V was shortened by 6 bases and J by 5 bases, with 10 bases between the two germline ends. Germline CDR1 SEHNR, CDR2 FQNEAQ (reference sequence). The chain's CDR3 is CASRRTENEKLFF. The DNA of the CDR3 is TGTGCCAGCAGACGGACAGAAAATGAAAAACTGTTTTTT.

The chain uses TRBV5-1 and TRBJ2-6; possibly TRBD1 for D (6 bases). Trimming pared 4 bases from V and 2 bases from J, leaving 13 bases between. The CDR3 has 16 residues. Looked up from germline, CDR1 is SGHRS and CDR2 is YFSETQ. The CDR3 sequence: CASSLGAATGANVLTF. The CDR3 DNA follows: TGCGCCAGCAGCCTGGGGGCCGCCACTGGGGCCAACGTCCTGACTTTC.

CDR3 loop: CASSEFGRSNEQFF. DNA for the CDR3: TGTGCCAGCAGTGAATTTGGTAGGTCCAATGAGCAGTTCTTC. The chain couples TRBV6-1 to TRBJ2-1; D remains ambiguous. Germline V CDR1 and CDR2: MNHNS, SASEGT. This CDR3 comprises 14 residues. The V end was cut by 2 bases, the J end by 6 bases, with 11 bases between.

The chain is built from TRBV7-8 and TRBJ1-2; no clear D gene. Trimming took 1 base from V and 3 from J, leaving 6 bases between them. The CDR3 has 13 residues. CDR1 and CDR2 from the germline V gene are SGHVS and FQNEAQ. DNA of the CDR3: TGTGCCAGCAGCTTAGGACCTGACTATGGCTACACCTTC. Its translation is CASSLGPDYGYTF.

The chain employs TRBV27 and TRBJ2-7, with D perhaps matching TRBD1 or TRBD2 (5 bases each). V lost 1 base, J lost 0 bases, and 10 bases lay in between. The CDR3 covers 15 residues. The germline gives CDR1 MNHEY, CDR2 SMNVEV (reference sequence). The CDR3 loop reads CASSLYRDGSYEQYF. The CDR3, as DNA: TGTGCCAGCAGTTTATACCGGGACGGCTCCTACGAGCAGTACTTC.

The chain combines TRBV2 with TRBJ2-1, with D perhaps matching TRBD2 (6 bases). V was clipped by 5 bases and J by 10 bases, with 27 bases between them. Germline V gives CDR1 SNHLY, CDR2 FYNNEI. The CDR3 consists of 17 residues. The CDR3 loop is CASSTIYRASASEEQFF. DNA for the CDR3: TGTGCCAGCAGTACAATATATAGGGCTAGCGCCTCTGAGGAGCAGTTCTTC. Full variable domain (outside the CDR3, taken from reference TRBV2 and TRBJ2-1): EPEVTQTPSHQVTQMGQEVILRCVPISNHLYFYWYRQILGQKVEFLVSFYNNEISEKSEIFDDQFSVERPDGSNFTLKIRSTKLEDSAMYFCASSTIYRASASEEQFFGPGTRLTVL.

This clone appeared a single time. This CDR3 is also generated by other DNA sequences in the sample. The V call is TRBV18, the J call TRBJ1-1; TRBD1 matches 7 bases. CDR1 KGHSH and CDR2 LQKENI come from the germline V gene. V dropped 6 bases and J dropped 0; count of bases not matched to a gene: 10. The CDR3 length is 16 residues. CDR3 bases: TGTGCCAGCTCGCCAACCACCCAGGGGGTGAACACTGAAGCTTTCTTT. This encodes CASSPTTQGVNTEAFF.

This sequence joins TRBV11-2 and TRBJ2-7, with D uncertain. Trimming left V 1 base short and J 12 bases short, with 16 bases between. CDR3 length: 13 residues. The germline CDR1 and CDR2 sequences are SGHAT and FQNNGV. The CDR3 protein is CASSLGFEAWGYF. The CDR3 DNA reads as TGTGCCAGCAGCTTAGGTTTCGAGGCCTGGGGGTACTTC.

V is TRBV5-1 and J is TRBJ1-1; D is possibly TRBD1 (6 bases). The CDR3 runs 13 residues. V was pared by 2 bases and J by 6 bases, with 11 bases between. The germline V gene encodes CDR1 SGHRS and CDR2 YFSETQ. CDR3 sequence: CASSFQGRAEAFF. As DNA, the CDR3 is TGCGCCAGCAGCTTCCAGGGGAGGGCTGAAGCTTTCTTT.

The rearrangement joins TRBV27 to TRBJ1-1; D unclear. Germline loops: CDR1 MNHEY, CDR2 SMNVEV (reference sequence). Trimming took 3 bases from V and 1 from J, leaving 18 bases between them. The CDR3 is 17 amino acids. CDR3 sequence: CASSFGKGPRRNTEAFF. The CDR3 coding sequence is TGTGCCAGCAGTTTCGGAAAGGGCCCGCGACGGAACACTGAAGCTTTCTTT.

This chain connects TRBV6-6 to TRBJ2-7, with TRBD2 as a possible D gene (5 bases). The V end lost 2 bases, the J end lost 6 bases, and 17 bases lay between the germline ends. CDR3 length equals 15 residues. Germline assignment: CDR1 MNHNY and CDR2 SVGAGI (reference sequence). The CDR3 is CASSYTTKNPGEQYF. Here the CDR3 DNA reads TGTGCCAGCAGTTACACGACTAAAAACCCTGGCGAGCAGTACTTC.

The rearrangement joins TRBV4-1 to TRBJ2-7; maybe TRBD1 (5 bases). CDR1 and CDR2 (germline): MGHRA, YSYEKL. Trimming removed 2 bases at V and 6 bases at J, with 11 bases between. CDR3 length: 13 amino acids. Here the CDR3 DNA reads TGCGCCAGCAGCCAACAGGGTTTTGGCGAGCAGTACTTC. Translated: CASSQQGFGEQYF.

This clone was counted between two and nine times. J is TRBJ1-1 and V is TRBV30; D unclear. The V gene's germline CDR1 is GTSNPN and CDR2 SVGIG (reference sequence). V was clipped by 1 base and J by 4 bases, with 13 bases between them. The CDR3 is 14 residues long. The CDR3, as DNA: TGTGCCTGGAGTGAAGACTCACTGGCCACTGAAGCTTTCTTT. Translating it yields CAWSEDSLATEAFF.